This T cell receptor (beta chain) was retrieved from a study of T cell repertoires in cytomegalovirus infection. Study information: The public TCR beta signatures pointed to both CMV infection and matching HLA type.

TCRdb reprocessed the reads via MiXCR and lists one record per CDR3 protein. The sample gives tens of thousands of distinct CDR3 sequences, 42% of which show up once; 85% to 95% is in the top ten. Findings and limits, study-wide: The response measured ex vivo was dominated by TCR beta clonotypes (HLA-C-restricted and CMV-specific). Based on cumulative public TCR beta family frequency, carriers of CMV plus the relevant HLA were identified.

Per germline, CDR1 SGHTA and CDR2 FQGNSA. CDR3 size: 18 residues. With V trimmed by 0 bases and J by 9 bases, 13 bases remained unmatched. This clonotype appeared a few times. What it binds is not known. The TCR originated in a human donor in good health (CMV status not recorded). Some clones in this sample may be carry-over from other donors' samples. The source material was CD8+ T cells from cultured PBMCs, sampled from culture after CMV antigen stimulation. This rearrangement joins TRBV7-2 to TRBJ2-1; TRBD2 agrees at 11 bases. The CDR3 is CASSLATTSGTLSVEQFF. CDR3 sequence (DNA): TGTGCCAGCAGCTTAGCAACGACTAGCGGGACCCTTTCGGTTGAGCAGTTCTTC.